The rows below give T cell receptor beta chains drawn from one sample of a study of early T cells in non-severe SARS-CoV-2 infection. A single record per CDR3 protein comes from TCRdb applying MiXCR to the 5' RACE reads. Found here are about 70,000 distinct CDR3 sequences, roughly 12% of them singletons; the top ten hold 15%. The sample consisted of whole blood, taken at baseline. These receptors came from an adult who was a healthcare worker with PCR-confirmed SARS-CoV-2 infection or an uninfected control (not recorded which). The donor label of this sample is uncertain. Each CDR3 is given with its conserved first and last residue. The order of the fields is V gene, J gene, clone size, D gene, CDR3 DNA, CDR3 protein. The D gene is left open where the match is weak. Some rows mark clone size as missing; the rest say once, few, many or name a class of expanded clone.

TRBV2	TRBJ2-3	-	-	TGTGCCAGCAGTGTGAAGGCAGATACGCAGTATTTT	CASSVKADTQYF
TRBV12-3/TRBV12-4	TRBJ2-7	few	TRBD2	TGTGCCAGCAGCTCCACTAGCGGGGTCTACGAGCAGTACTTC	CASSSTSGVYEQYF
TRBV5-1	TRBJ2-3	-	-	TGCGCCAGCAACAGGGACGGGGGGACAGATACGCAGTATTTT	CASNRDGGTDTQYF
TRBV3-1	TRBJ1-1	-	-	TGTGCCAGCAGCATAAGACCGGGAACAGCTTTCTTT	CASSIRPGTAFF
TRBV6-2/TRBV6-3	TRBJ2-1	few	-	TGTGCCAGCACCACCCCAGGGGGAGGGAATGAGCAGTTCTTC	CASTTPGGGNEQFF
TRBV27	TRBJ1-5	-	-	TGTGCCAGCAGTTTCTTATCGGATTATAGCAATCAGCCCCAGCATTTT	CASSFLSDYSNQPQHF
TRBV12-3/TRBV12-4	TRBJ2-1	once	TRBD2	TGTGCCAGCAGTTTTCGCCCCGCATTCCTAGCGGGGGGCCAACCCTACCGGAATGAGCAGTTCTTC	CASSFRPAFLAGGQPYRNEQFF
TRBV11-3	TRBJ1-4	-	TRBD1	TGTGCCAGCAGCCGGACAGGGGCACAATCCGAAAAACTGTTTTTT	CASSRTGAQSEKLFF
TRBV5-6	TRBJ1-3	few	-	TGTGCCAGCAGCTTAAGTCGCTCTGGAAACACCATATATTTT	CASSLSRSGNTIYF
TRBV2	TRBJ2-2	-	TRBD2	TGTGCCAGCAAGACGGGACTAGGGATAACCGGGGAGCTGTTTTTT	CASKTGLGITGELFF
TRBV12-3/TRBV12-4	TRBJ1-6	once	-	TGTGCCAGCAGCCTCACAGCGTATAATTCACCCCTCCACTTT	CASSLTAYNSPLHF
TRBV2	TRBJ1-5	-	TRBD1	TGTGCCAGCAGTCGTGACAGGGCGAGTTGGGATCAGCCCCAGCATTTT	CASSRDRASWDQPQHF
TRBV21-1	TRBJ2-1	few	-	TGTGCCAGCAGCCAAACCAGGGGTTTAGGTGAGCAGTTCTTC	CASSQTRGLGEQFF
TRBV5-1	TRBJ2-5	-	-	TGCGCCAGCAGCTTGTCAGGGCGTCAAGAGACCCAGTACTTC	CASSLSGRQETQYF
TRBV11-2	TRBJ1-2	few	-	TGTGCCAGCAGCTTATATACACCGGCGGCCTATGGCTACACCTTC	CASSLYTPAAYGYTF
TRBV29-1	TRBJ2-7	-	TRBD1	TGCAGTGCCGGGACAGGGACCTACGAGCAGTACTTC	CSAGTGTYEQYF
TRBV4-2	TRBJ2-7	-	-	TGTGCCAGCAGCCCGGGGGAGGCGCTGATCTACGAGCAGTACTTC	CASSPGEALIYEQYF
TRBV7-6	TRBJ2-5	-	TRBD2	TGTGCCAGCACCCTGGGCACGGGAGGCGGCGAGACCCAGTACTTC	CASTLGTGGGETQYF
TRBV12-3/TRBV12-4	TRBJ1-6	once	TRBD1	TGTGCCAGCAGCCCGATGGACAGGGTGTCCCTCCACTTT	CASSPMDRVSLHF
TRBV24-1	TRBJ2-1	-	-	-	CATSDFARGNLFF
TRBV6-5	TRBJ1-2	few	-	TGTGCCACAAGGGGTACAGGTCTATCGGTTGGCTACACCTTC	CATRGTGLSVGYTF
TRBV9	TRBJ2-1	few	-	TGTGCCAGCAGCGAGGCTATCTACAATGAGCAGTTCTTC	CASSEAIYNEQFF
TRBV4-2	TRBJ2-5	few	-	TGTGCCAGCAGCCATGCTCGGACTAGGGGGGAAGAGACCCAGTACTTC	CASSHARTRGEETQYF
TRBV7-2	TRBJ2-2	many	-	TGTGCCAGCAGCTTATTCAACACCGGGGAGCTGTTTTTT	CASSLFNTGELFF
TRBV5-1	TRBJ1-1	-	-	TGCGCCAGCAGCTTGGTATCTAACACTGAAGCTTTCTTT	CASSLVSNTEAFF
TRBV27	TRBJ2-3	-	TRBD2	TGTGCCAGCACCCGGGGACTAGCAGTAGGAGATACGCAGTATTTT	CASTRGLAVGDTQYF
TRBV27	TRBJ2-3	-	TRBD2	TGTGCCAGCAGTAGTAGCGGGAGGTGGGATACGCAGTATTTT	CASSSSGRWDTQYF
TRBV20-1	TRBJ2-3	many	-	TGCAGTGCGAGGGCCCCGGGGGAGACACCCACAGATACGCAGTATTTT	CSARAPGETPTDTQYF
TRBV29-1	TRBJ2-3	-	-	TGCAGCGTTGCGGACAGAAGCACAGATACGCAGTATTTT	CSVADRSTDTQYF
TRBV3-1	TRBJ2-1	-	-	TGTGCCAGCAGCCACACGGGCCTTAAAGCGGGTTATCACAATGAGCAGTTCTTC	CASSHTGLKAGYHNEQFF
TRBV6-1	TRBJ1-2	many	-	TGTGCCAGCAGTGAAACAGGGCCCTATGGCTACACCTTC	CASSETGPYGYTF
TRBV19	TRBJ2-7	few	TRBD1	TGTGCCAGTAGTAAGACAGGGGCTTCCTACGAGCAGTACTTC	CASSKTGASYEQYF
TRBV7-9	TRBJ2-1	few	TRBD1	TGTGCCAGCAGCTTAGAACTACACAGGGGACAGCAGTTCTTC	CASSLELHRGQQFF
TRBV4-1	TRBJ1-4	many	-	TGCGCCAGCAGCCAAGACACGGGAGGGTGGGATGAAAAACTGTTTTTT	CASSQDTGGWDEKLFF
TRBV6-2/TRBV6-3	TRBJ2-7	-	TRBD1	TGTGCCAGCAGTGACGGGACAGCAAGCTCCTACGAGCAGTACTTC	CASSDGTASSYEQYF
TRBV20-1	TRBJ2-7	many	TRBD2	TGCAGTGCCATAAGACCTATCGGCGGGAGTTACGAGCAGTACTTC	CSAIRPIGGSYEQYF
TRBV19	TRBJ1-1	-	-	TGTGCCAGTGGGGGGACTTTGAACACTGAAGCTTTCTTT	CASGGTLNTEAFF
TRBV19	TRBJ2-4	many	-	TGTGCCAGTCGTGAGGGACCCAAAAACATTCAGTACTTC	CASREGPKNIQYF
TRBV25-1	TRBJ1-1	-	TRBD1	TGTGCCAGCAGTCAATGGGACAGGGGAGAGACTGAAGCTTTCTTT	CASSQWDRGETEAFF
TRBV7-9	TRBJ2-1	medium-sized	-	TGTGCCAGCAGCTTGTGGGGGGTGCATGAGCAGTTCTTC	CASSLWGVHEQFF
TRBV2	TRBJ2-5	many	-	TGTGCCAGCAGTAGGAATCAAGAGACCCAGTACTTC	CASSRNQETQYF
TRBV5-1	TRBJ1-1	few	-	TGCGCCAGCAGCTTGAAGCAGGACACTGAAGCTTTCTTT	CASSLKQDTEAFF
TRBV7-6	TRBJ1-1	-	-	TGTGCCAGCAGCTTAGGAGGGTTGAACACTGAAGCTTTCTTT	CASSLGGLNTEAFF
TRBV6-5	TRBJ2-7	many	TRBD2	TGTGCCAGCAGTACGTCCAGCGGGGGCCTTTACGAGCAGTACTTC	CASSTSSGGLYEQYF
TRBV20-1	TRBJ2-3	-	-	TGCAGTGCTAGCCCCGCCGATACGCAGTATTTT	CSASPADTQYF
TRBV4-3	TRBJ1-4	-	TRBD1	TGCGCCAGCAGCCAAGACACCGGGACAGGGCACGGAAAACTGTTTTTT	CASSQDTGTGHGKLFF
TRBV20-1	TRBJ2-3	-	-	TGCAGTGCTAGAGAACCAAGTGGCACAGATACGCAGTATTTT	CSAREPSGTDTQYF
TRBV18	TRBJ2-3	-	-	TGTGCCAGCTCACCGAAAGGACAGAGCCACACAGATACGCAGTATTTT	CASSPKGQSHTDTQYF
TRBV11-2	TRBJ2-2	few	-	TGTGCCAGCAGCTTAGACACATCGCTACTGTTTTTT	CASSLDTSLLFF
TRBV29-1	TRBJ2-5	-	-	TGCAGCGTTGGGGAGGAGTGGGGGGAGACCCAGTACTTC	CSVGEEWGETQYF
TRBV4-3	TRBJ2-1	-	-	TGCGCCAGCAGCCAAGGGACAGTAGGTGGGCACAATGAGCAGTTCTTC	CASSQGTVGGHNEQFF
TRBV9	TRBJ2-7	-	-	TGTGCCAGCAGCGTAGGCGGGAACTCCTACGAGCAGTACTTC	CASSVGGNSYEQYF
TRBV30	TRBJ1-2	-	-	TGTGCCTGGACGATTCGGACCTCCGGCTACACCTTC	CAWTIRTSGYTF
TRBV29-1	TRBJ2-1	-	TRBD2	TGCAGCGTTGAAGGTTTTGGGGAGCGGGAGCTAAGTGAGCAGTTCTTC	CSVEGFGERELSEQFF
TRBV9	TRBJ1-4	-	-	TGTGCCAGCAGCGTACGGGGGTCGGCTAATGAAAAACTGTTTTTT	CASSVRGSANEKLFF
TRBV7-8	TRBJ2-3	-	-	TGTGCCAGCAGCTTAGCCGGGGGCTGGGGCGAGCAGTATTTT	CASSLAGGWGEQYF
TRBV7-2	TRBJ2-7	few	TRBD2	TGTGCCAGCGGGTGGGACTACTCCTACGAGCAGTACTTC	CASGWDYSYEQYF